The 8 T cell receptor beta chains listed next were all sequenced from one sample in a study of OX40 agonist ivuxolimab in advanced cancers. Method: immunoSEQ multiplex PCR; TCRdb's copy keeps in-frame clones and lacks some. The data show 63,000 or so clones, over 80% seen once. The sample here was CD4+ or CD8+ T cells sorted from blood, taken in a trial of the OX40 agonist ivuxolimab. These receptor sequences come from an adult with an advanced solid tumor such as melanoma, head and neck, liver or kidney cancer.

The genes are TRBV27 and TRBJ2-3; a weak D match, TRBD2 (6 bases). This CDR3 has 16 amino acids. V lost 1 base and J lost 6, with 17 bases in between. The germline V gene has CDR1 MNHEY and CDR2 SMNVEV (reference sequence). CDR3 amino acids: CASSLLGGTFRDTQYF. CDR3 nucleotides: TGTGCCAGCAGTTTATTAGGCGGGACCTTTCGGGATACGCAGTATTTT.

The CDR3 sequence: CASSQDRWGGNEQFF. DNA of the CDR3: TGCGCCAGCAGCCAAGATCGGTGGGGGGGCAATGAGCAGTTCTTC. This chain connects TRBV4-1 to TRBJ2-1, with 7 bases aligning to TRBD2. The V segment lost 0 bases and the J segment 6 bases; nucleotides outside the gene matches: 5. Germline-derived CDR1 and CDR2 are MGHRA and YSYEKL. CDR3 size: 15 residues.

CDR3 DNA sequence: TGTGCCAGCAGCACCGGGACAGGGTTGGGGACCCAGTACTTC. Amino acid sequence: CASSTGTGLGTQYF. V usage is TRBV5-6 and J usage is TRBJ2-5; 9 positions match TRBD1. The CDR3 has 14 amino acids. Germline V gene lookup returns CDR1 SGHDT and CDR2 YYEEEE. J lost 7 bases, V lost 4 bases, and 8 bases had no gene match.

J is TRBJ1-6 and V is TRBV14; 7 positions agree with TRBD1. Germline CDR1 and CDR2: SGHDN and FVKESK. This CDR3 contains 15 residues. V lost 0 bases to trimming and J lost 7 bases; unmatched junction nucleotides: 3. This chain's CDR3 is CASSQDTGDNSPLHF. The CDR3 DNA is TGTGCCAGCAGCCAAGATACAGGGGACAATTCACCCCTCCACTTT.

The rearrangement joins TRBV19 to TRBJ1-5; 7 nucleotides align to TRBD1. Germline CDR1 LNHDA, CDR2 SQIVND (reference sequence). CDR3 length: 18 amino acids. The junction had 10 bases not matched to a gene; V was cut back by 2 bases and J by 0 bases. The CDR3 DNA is TGTGCCAGTAGTATAATCCCGGGACAGTTTTATAGCAATCAGCCCCAGCATTTT. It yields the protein CASSIIPGQFYSNQPQHF. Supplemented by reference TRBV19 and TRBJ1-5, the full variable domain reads DGGITQSPKYLFRKEGQNVTLSCEQNLNHDAMYWYRQDPGQGLRLIYYSQIVNDFQKGDIAEGYSVSREKKESFPLTVTSAQKNPTAFYLCASSIIPGQFYSNQPQHFGDGTRLSIL.

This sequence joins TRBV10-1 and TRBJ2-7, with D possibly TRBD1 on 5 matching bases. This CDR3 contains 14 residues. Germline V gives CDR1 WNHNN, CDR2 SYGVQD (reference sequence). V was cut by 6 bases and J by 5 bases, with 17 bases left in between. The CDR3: CASRQGSCYNEQYF. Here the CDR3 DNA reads TGCGCCAGCAGGCAGGGTTCCTGTTATAACGAGCAGTACTTC.

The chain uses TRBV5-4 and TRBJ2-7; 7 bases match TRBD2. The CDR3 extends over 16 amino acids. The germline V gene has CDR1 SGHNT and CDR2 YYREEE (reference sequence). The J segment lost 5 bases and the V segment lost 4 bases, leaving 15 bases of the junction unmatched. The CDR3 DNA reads TGTGCCAGCAGCGGGATTGCGGGCGGGAGTCTTGACGAGCAGTACTTC. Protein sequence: CASSGIAGGSLDEQYF.

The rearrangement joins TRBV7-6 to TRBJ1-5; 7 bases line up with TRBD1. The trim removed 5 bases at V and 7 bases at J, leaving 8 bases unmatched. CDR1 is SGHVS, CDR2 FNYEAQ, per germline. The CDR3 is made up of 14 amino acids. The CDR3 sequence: CASSPGGGLQPQHF. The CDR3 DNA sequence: TGTGCCAGCAGCCCAGGGGGGGGGCTCCAGCCCCAGCATTTT. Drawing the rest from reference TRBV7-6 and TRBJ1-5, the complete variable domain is GAGVSQSPRYKVTKRGQDVALRCDPISGHVSLYWYRQALGQGPEFLTYFNYEAQQDKSGLPNDRFSAERPEGSISTLTIQRTEQRDSAMYRCASSPGGGLQPQHFGDGTRLSIL.